The 16 T cell receptor beta chains below come from one sample, sequenced in a study of early T cells in non-severe SARS-CoV-2 infection. One entry per CDR3 protein results from TCRdb running MiXCR on the 5' RACE reads. The data contain about 70,000 distinct CDR3 sequences, roughly 4.6% of them singletons. Sequenced here: whole blood, sampled at baseline. These receptors were taken from an adult who was a healthcare worker with PCR-confirmed SARS-CoV-2 infection or an uninfected control (not recorded which). The donor label of this sample is uncertain.

This clonotype showed up just once. J is TRBJ1-1 and V is TRBV12-3 or TRBV12-4; the match to TRBD1 covers 7 bases. CDR3 length equals 14 residues. V shed 10 bases, J shed 4 bases, and the junction held 12 bases outside the gene matches. The CDR3 bases are TGTGCCACCCGGACAACGACAGGGAGCACTGAAGCTTTCTTT. It translates to CATRTTTGSTEAFF.

V usage is TRBV11-2 and J usage is TRBJ1-6; D is possibly TRBD1 (5 bases). Trimming took 5 bases from V and 10 from J, leaving 9 bases between them. Germline V gives CDR1 SGHAT, CDR2 FQNNGV. The CDR3 extends over 12 amino acids. CDR3 loop: CASSPGGSPLHF. The DNA of the CDR3 is TGTGCCAGCAGCCCCGGGGGGTCACCCCTCCACTTT.

J is TRBJ2-2 and V is TRBV9; a possible D gene is TRBD1 (5 bases). Germline CDR1 is SGDLS and CDR2 is YYNGEE. V lost 5 bases and J lost 5, with 16 bases in between. CDR3 length: 15 residues. The CDR3 protein is CASRGDYNPTGELFF. The CDR3 region has the DNA TGTGCCAGCAGAGGGGATTATAACCCGACCGGGGAGCTGTTTTTT. Using reference TRBV9 and TRBJ2-2 for the parts outside the CDR3, the full variable domain is DSGVTQTPKHLITATGQRVTLRCSPRSGDLSVYWYQQSLDQGLQFLIQYYNGEERAKGNILERFSAQQFPDLHSELNLSSLELGDSALYFCASRGDYNPTGELFFGEGSRLTVL.

This clonotype was recorded a few times. A read error may produce the germline difference seen at one junction end. J is TRBJ1-1 and V is TRBV12-3 or TRBV12-4, with 8 bases matching TRBD1. The CDR3 consists of 13 residues. CDR3 residues: CASTLTGGTEAFF. The DNA of the CDR3 is TGTGCCAGCACTTTAACAGGGGGAACTGAAGCTTTCTTT.

Ten or more counts support this clonotype. This rearrangement joins TRBV27 to TRBJ2-2; D not resolved. V shed 6 bases and J shed 6 bases, with 11 bases lying between them. The CDR3 runs 13 residues. Germline values: CDR1 MNHEY, CDR2 SMNVEV (reference sequence). For the CDR3, the DNA is TGTGCCAGCAGCCCCGTCATGTCCGGGGAGCTGTTTTTT. Its protein product is CASSPVMSGELFF.

The chain uses TRBV7-9 and TRBJ2-1, with D unresolved. V dropped 4 bases and J dropped 5 bases, with 9 bases sitting between them. Germline-derived CDR1 and CDR2 are SEHNR and FQNEAQ (reference sequence). The CDR3 spans 13 residues. The CDR3: CASSWAGNNEQFF. The CDR3 coding sequence is TGTGCCAGCAGCTGGGCAGGAAACAATGAGCAGTTCTTC.

Comment on this clonotype: Because it lacks the conserved phenylalanine or tryptophan at the end, this CDR3 is likely a read error. This chain uses TRBV5-1 with TRBJ1-1; possibly TRBD1 for D (5 bases). Trimming removed 3 bases from V and 5 bases from J, with 14 bases in between. There are 14 residues in the CDR3. The germline CDR1 and CDR2 sequences are SGHRS and YFSETQ. DNA of the CDR3: TGCGCCAGCAGCTCGCAGGGAGGTGGTACTGAAGCTTTCCTT. Translating gives CASSSQGGGTEAFL.

J is TRBJ2-2 and V is TRBV12-3 or TRBV12-4; a weak D match, TRBD2 (5 bases). This CDR3 is built from 14 residues. V was shortened by 8 bases and J by 2 bases, with 12 bases between the two germline ends. CDR3 sequence reads: CASQRGTNTGELFF. CDR3 sequence (DNA): TGTGCCAGCCAACGGGGAACCAACACCGGGGAGCTGTTTTTT.

This clonotype was detected many times. The rearrangement joins TRBV11-2 to TRBJ2-6; 7 bases fit TRBD1. Germline-derived CDR1 and CDR2 are SGHAT and FQNNGV. Unmatched junction bases numbered 9, after V lost 5 bases and J lost 2 bases. The CDR3 is 17 residues long. In DNA form, the CDR3 reads TGTGCCAGCAGCAGACCGACAGGGTTGGCTGGGGCCAACGTCCTGACTTTC. It codes for CASSRPTGLAGANVLTF.

In its sample, this clonotype was seen a few times. The chain employs TRBV10-3 and TRBJ2-5; the D is unclear. The CDR3 consists of 13 residues. V lost 3 bases and J lost 4, with 9 bases in between. CDR1 is ENHRY and CDR2 is SYGVKD in the germline V gene. The CDR3 region has the DNA TGTGCCATCAGTGAAAGGGTTCGAGAGACCCAGTACTTC. Its protein product is CAISERVRETQYF.

This clonotype was counted between two and nine times. The V and J genes are TRBV29-1 and TRBJ1-1; D is undetermined. Germline-derived CDR1 and CDR2 are SQVTM and ANQGSEA. Trimming took 7 bases from V and 7 from J, leaving 19 bases between them. The CDR3 contains 13 residues. The CDR3 DNA reads TGCAGCGCCGGGGTTGTTGAGTGGAGTGAAGCTTTCTTT. Amino acids: CSAGVVEWSEAFF.

This clonotype was counted between two and nine times. The CDR3 DNA follows: TGTGCCAGCGGGGGCGACAGGGGGACACCCCTCCACTTT. Translating gives CASGGDRGTPLHF. The chain joins TRBV9 to TRBJ1-6; TRBD1 matches 9 bases. Germline assignment: CDR1 SGDLS and CDR2 YYNGEE. The CDR3 runs to 13 residues. Unmatched junction bases numbered 7, after V lost 7 bases and J lost 11 bases. The full variable domain, with the rest looked up from reference TRBV9 and TRBJ1-6, is DSGVTQTPKHLITATGQRVTLRCSPRSGDLSVYWYQQSLDQGLQFLIQYYNGEERAKGNILERFSAQQFPDLHSELNLSSLELGDSALYFCASGGDRGTPLHFGNGTRLTVT.

This clonotype was seen many times. The chain uses TRBV28 and TRBJ1-3; 7 bases are shared with TRBD1. V was clipped by 5 bases and J by 8 bases; unmatched bases: 9. The CDR3 has 14 residues. Per the germline V gene, CDR1 is MDHEN and CDR2 is SYDVKM. The CDR3 spells CASSQQGSGYTIYF. The DNA for the CDR3 is TGTGCCAGCAGTCAACAGGGGTCGGGGTACACCATATATTTT.

This clonotype was observed at least ten times. The CDR3: CAWGRGDEQYF. The CDR3 bases are TGTGCCTGGGGCAGGGGGGACGAGCAGTACTTC. The rearrangement links TRBV30 to TRBJ2-7; D perhaps matches TRBD1 (7 bases). V lost 5 bases and J 5 bases, leaving 10 bases between the germline ends. The germline gives CDR1 GTSNPN, CDR2 SVGIG (reference sequence). CDR3 length: 11 amino acids.

In this sample, this clonotype turned up many times. The rearrangement joins TRBV19 to TRBJ1-3, with 7 bases identical to TRBD1. J gave up 7 bases and V 4 bases, and 1 base lay outside the gene matches. The CDR3 has 12 residues. Germline values: CDR1 LNHDA, CDR2 SQIVND (reference sequence). The CDR3 spells CASSTTGNTIYF. The CDR3 DNA is TGTGCCAGTAGTACGACAGGGAACACCATATATTTT.

This clonotype has only a few counts. The gene calls are TRBV14 and TRBJ2-7; TRBD1 aligns across 7 bases. Germline CDR1 SGHDN, CDR2 FVKESK. The V and J ends lost 1 base and 3 bases, in that order; junction bases with no gene match: 9. The CDR3 totals 16 residues. Here the CDR3 reads CASSQGDRDRYYEQYF. The CDR3 DNA reads as TGTGCCAGCAGCCAAGGCGACCGGGACAGATACTACGAGCAGTACTTC.